This is a list of T cell receptor beta chains from one sample in a study of shared clonotypes between healthy human individuals. Only in-frame clones appear in the TCRdb table, and some are missing; sequencing was by immunoSEQ multiplex PCR. In the table there are millions of clones, over 85% of which are singletons. Source material: naive CD4+ T cells from PBMCs. These receptors were collected from a man in his late teens or twenties in good health. Some clones in this sample may be carry-over from other donors' samples. Both conserved end residues are part of each CDR3. D genes are given only for firm matches. A row's size may be missing; if present it is once, few, many or a size class.

DNA	CDR3	J	size	V	D
TGTGCCAGCAGCTTCGATCCGGGACTCGATCAGCCCCAGCATTTT	CASSFDPGLDQPQHF	TRBJ1-5	.	TRBV11-2	.
TGCAGCGCCAACCGGGCTAGCACAGATACGCAGTATTTT	CSANRASTDTQYF	TRBJ2-3	.	TRBV29-1	.
TGCGCCAGCAGCTTGGGCCCACTCTCCCCCTCCGGGGAGCTGTTTTTT	CASSLGPLSPSGELFF	TRBJ2-2	.	TRBV5-1	.
TGTGCCAGCAGTGAACCCGTAGCGGCCCCCCGATACAATGAGCAGTTCTTC	CASSEPVAAPRYNEQFF	TRBJ2-1	.	TRBV6-1	.
TGTGCCAGCAGTGGACCGTTTAGGGCAAACACCATATATTTT	CASSGPFRANTIYF	TRBJ1-3	.	TRBV2	.
TGTGCCATCAGTGAGAGGCGGACAGAGAACACTGAAGCTTTCTTT	CAISERRTENTEAFF	TRBJ1-1	once	TRBV10-3	.
TGTGCCAGTAGCCTACAGGGTGCTGGGGCCAACGTCCTGACTTTC	CASSLQGAGANVLTF	TRBJ2-6	.	TRBV19	.
TGTGCCTGGAGTGTAGGCTCTGGAAACACCATATATTTT	CAWSVGSGNTIYF	TRBJ1-3	.	TRBV30	.
TGTGCCAGCAGCTTAGGGCAGGGGGTCTCCGAAGAGACCCAGTACTTC	CASSLGQGVSEETQYF	TRBJ2-5	.	TRBV7-8	TRBD1
TGTGCCAGCAGCTTAACAGGCAGCGGGGTTTCCACCGGGGAGCTGTTTTTT	CASSLTGSGVSTGELFF	TRBJ2-2	.	TRBV7-3	TRBD2
TGCGCCAGCAGCTTAAACAGGGATGGCTACACCTTC	CASSLNRDGYTF	TRBJ1-2	.	TRBV5-1	.
TGCGCCAGCAGCTTGGAGAGACACTCAGAAGCTTTCTTT	CASSLERHSEAFF	TRBJ1-1	.	TRBV5-1	.
TGTGCCAGCAGTGACGGGGGGCACTACGAGCAGTACTTC	CASSDGGHYEQYF	TRBJ2-7	.	TRBV6-5	.
TGTGCCAGCCTAGGAGGACTTAACTATGGCTACACCTTC	CASLGGLNYGYTF	TRBJ1-2	.	TRBV18	.
TGTGCCAGCTCACTCGAGGGAGGCTATGGCTACACCTTC	CASSLEGGYGYTF	TRBJ1-2	.	TRBV18	.
TGTGCCAGCTCACGCTCTAAAGATACGCAGTATTTT	CASSRSKDTQYF	TRBJ2-3	.	TRBV18	.
TGCGCCAGCAGCCAAGAGGCATGGCAGTTCGCCTACGAGCAGTACTTC	CASSQEAWQFAYEQYF	TRBJ2-7	.	TRBV4-3	.
TGTGCCAGCAGCCAACTCAACACTGAAGCTTTCTTT	CASSQLNTEAFF	TRBJ1-1	.	TRBV6-5	.
TGTGCCAGCAGTTTACCCTTGGTAGCGGGAGCTTACGAGCAGTACTTC	CASSLPLVAGAYEQYF	TRBJ2-7	.	TRBV28	TRBD2
TGTGCCACCAGCAGAGGGGTGACAGGGGGCCAAGAGACCCAGTACTTC	CATSRGVTGGQETQYF	TRBJ2-5	.	TRBV15	TRBD1
TGTGCCAGCAGTTCCCCGAAGGGGCCCCAGCATTTT	CASSSPKGPQHF	TRBJ1-5	.	TRBV28	.
TGTGCCAGCAGCTTGACAGCGGGGGAGCTGTTTTTT	CASSLTAGELFF	TRBJ2-2	.	TRBV5-6	.
TGTGCCAGCAGCCCTCTTACAGGGGATGATGAAAAACTGTTTTTT	CASSPLTGDDEKLFF	TRBJ1-4	.	TRBV28	TRBD1
TGCGCCAGCAGCTTTACGGCGGGTCCAGGGGCCAACGTCCTAACTTTC	CASSFTAGPGANVLTF	TRBJ2-6	once	TRBV5-1	.
TGTGCCAGCAGCCAAGAGATTATCGACGAGCAGTACTTC	CASSQEIIDEQYF	TRBJ2-7	.	TRBV4-2	.
TGTGCCAGCTCTCCCCCTAGCGGGAGTCACGAGCAGTACTTC	CASSPPSGSHEQYF	TRBJ2-7	.	TRBV18	TRBD2
TGTGCCAGCAGTTCACAGGGGAGTTCCTACGAGCAGTACTTC	CASSSQGSSYEQYF	TRBJ2-7	.	TRBV28	TRBD1
TGTGCCAGCAGCTCAGTAGCTACAGATACGCAGTATTTT	CASSSVATDTQYF	TRBJ2-3	.	TRBV11-2	.
TGTGCCACCAGCAGAGATATCCCCAGGGGAGAGACCCAGTACTTC	CATSRDIPRGETQYF	TRBJ2-5	.	TRBV15	.
TGTGCCAGCGGAGAGGATAGATCCTACAATGAGCAGTTCTTC	CASGEDRSYNEQFF	TRBJ2-1	.	TRBV5-6	.
TGTGCCAGCAGTTCTCCAGGGGCGAACACTGAAGCTTTCTTT	CASSSPGANTEAFF	TRBJ1-1	.	TRBV28	.
TGTGCCAGCAGTGAAGGGATGGGCGGGTTTAGCAATCAGCCCCAGCATTTT	CASSEGMGGFSNQPQHF	TRBJ1-5	.	TRBV6-1	.
TGTGCCAGCAGGGAAGAAAGGGTGTACGATGAGCAGTTCTTC	CASREERVYDEQFF	TRBJ2-1	once	TRBV2	.
TGTGCCAGCAGCTTAGTTTCTAGCGGCCGAACCTTCACAGATACGCAGTATTTT	CASSLVSSGRTFTDTQYF	TRBJ2-3	.	TRBV11-2	TRBD2
TGCGCCAGCAGCTTCGCGTCCATGAACACTGAAGCTTTCTTT	CASSFASMNTEAFF	TRBJ1-1	.	TRBV5-1	.
TGTGCCAGCAGCTCCGTGGGCGGGAGACTCAATGAGCAGTTCTTC	CASSSVGGRLNEQFF	TRBJ2-1	.	TRBV7-9	TRBD2
TGTGCCACCAGCACGGGACAGGGAAACACCATATATTTT	CATSTGQGNTIYF	TRBJ1-3	.	TRBV15	TRBD1
TGTGCCAGCAGCGTAGACCCCCGTCAGCCCCAGCATTTT	CASSVDPRQPQHF	TRBJ1-5	few	TRBV9	.
TGTGCCAGCAGGGGTTCTAATGAAAAACTGTTTTTT	CASRGSNEKLFF	TRBJ1-4	.	TRBV6-1	.
TGTGCCAGCAGTGCCGGGACAGGGTCGATTTATCAGCCCCAGCATTTT	CASSAGTGSIYQPQHF	TRBJ1-5	.	TRBV2	TRBD1
TGTGCCAGTAGGGGGGGAGGCAATCAGCCCCAGCATTTT	CASRGGGNQPQHF	TRBJ1-5	.	TRBV19	.